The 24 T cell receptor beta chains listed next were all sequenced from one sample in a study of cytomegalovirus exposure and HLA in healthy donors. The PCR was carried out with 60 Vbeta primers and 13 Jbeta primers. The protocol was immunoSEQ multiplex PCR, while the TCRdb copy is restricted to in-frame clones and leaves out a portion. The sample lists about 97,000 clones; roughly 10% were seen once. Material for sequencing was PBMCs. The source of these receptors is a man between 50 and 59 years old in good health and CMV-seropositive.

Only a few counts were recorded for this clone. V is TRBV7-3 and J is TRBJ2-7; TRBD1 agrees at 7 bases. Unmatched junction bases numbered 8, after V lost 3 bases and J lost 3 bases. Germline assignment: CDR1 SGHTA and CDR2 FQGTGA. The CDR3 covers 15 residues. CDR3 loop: CASSFQTGLGYEQYF. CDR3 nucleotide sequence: TGTGCCAGCAGCTTCCAGACAGGGCTGGGCTACGAGCAGTACTTC.

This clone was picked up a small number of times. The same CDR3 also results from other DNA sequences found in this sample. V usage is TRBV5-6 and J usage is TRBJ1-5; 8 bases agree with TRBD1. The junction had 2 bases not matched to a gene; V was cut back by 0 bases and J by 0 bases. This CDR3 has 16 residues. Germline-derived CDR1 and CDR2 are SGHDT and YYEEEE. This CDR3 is CASSLGQGSSNQPQHF. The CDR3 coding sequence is TGTGCCAGCAGCTTGGGACAGGGGTCTAGCAATCAGCCCCAGCATTTT.

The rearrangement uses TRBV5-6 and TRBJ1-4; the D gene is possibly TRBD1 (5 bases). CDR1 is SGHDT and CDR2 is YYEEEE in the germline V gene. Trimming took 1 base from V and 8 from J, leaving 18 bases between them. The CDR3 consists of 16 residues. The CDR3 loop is CASSLTGGLENEKLFF. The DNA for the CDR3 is TGTGCCAGCAGCTTGACGGGGGGACTAGAGAACGAAAAACTGTTTTTT.

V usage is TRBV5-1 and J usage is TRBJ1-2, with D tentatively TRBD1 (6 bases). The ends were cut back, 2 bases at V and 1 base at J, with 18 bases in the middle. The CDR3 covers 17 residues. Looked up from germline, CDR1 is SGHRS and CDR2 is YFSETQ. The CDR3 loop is CASSLQGGPTFNYGYTF. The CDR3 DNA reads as TGCGCCAGCAGCTTACAGGGTGGCCCGACCTTTAACTATGGCTACACCTTC. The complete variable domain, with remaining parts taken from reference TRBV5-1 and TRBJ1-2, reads KAGVTQTPRYLIKTRGQQVTLSCSPISGHRSVSWYQQTPGQGLQFLFEYFSETQRNKGNFPGRFSGRQFSNSRSEMNVSTLELGDSALYLCASSLQGGPTFNYGYTFGSGTRLTVV.

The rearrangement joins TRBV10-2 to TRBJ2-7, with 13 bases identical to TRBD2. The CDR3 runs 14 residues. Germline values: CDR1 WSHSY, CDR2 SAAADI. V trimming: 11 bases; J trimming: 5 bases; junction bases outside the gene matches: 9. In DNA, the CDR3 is TGCGCCGGTACTAGCGGGAGGGCCTTGAACGAGCAGTACTTC. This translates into CAGTSGRALNEQYF.

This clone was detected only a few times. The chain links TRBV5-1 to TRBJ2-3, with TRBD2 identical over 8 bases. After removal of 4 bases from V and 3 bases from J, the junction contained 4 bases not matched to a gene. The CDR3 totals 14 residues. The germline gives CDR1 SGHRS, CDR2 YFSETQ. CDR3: CASSELADTDTQYF. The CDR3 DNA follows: TGCGCCAGCAGCGAACTAGCGGATACAGATACGCAGTATTTT.

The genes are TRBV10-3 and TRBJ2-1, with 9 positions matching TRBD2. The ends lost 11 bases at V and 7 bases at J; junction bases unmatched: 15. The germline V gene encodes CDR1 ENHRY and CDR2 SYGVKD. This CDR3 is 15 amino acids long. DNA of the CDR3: TGTGCCGCATTAGCGGGAGTAAGGGGTCCTAATGAGCAGTTCTTC. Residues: CAALAGVRGPNEQFF.

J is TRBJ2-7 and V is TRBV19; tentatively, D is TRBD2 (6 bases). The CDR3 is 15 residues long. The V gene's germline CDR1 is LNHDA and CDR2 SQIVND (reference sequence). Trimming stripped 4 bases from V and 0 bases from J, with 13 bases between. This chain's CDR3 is CASSTPGTPSYEQYF. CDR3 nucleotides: TGTGCCAGTAGTACCCCCGGGACTCCCTCCTACGAGCAGTACTTC.

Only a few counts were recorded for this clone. CDR3 residues: CASSFDREDGRVYNEQFF. In DNA form, the CDR3 reads TGTGCCAGCAGTTTCGACAGGGAAGACGGGAGAGTCTACAATGAGCAGTTCTTC. The J gene is TRBJ2-1, the V gene TRBV28; tentative D call: TRBD1 (7 bases). Germline CDR1 is MDHEN and CDR2 is SYDVKM. This CDR3 has 18 residues. V lost 3 bases, J lost 3 bases, and 21 bases lay in between.

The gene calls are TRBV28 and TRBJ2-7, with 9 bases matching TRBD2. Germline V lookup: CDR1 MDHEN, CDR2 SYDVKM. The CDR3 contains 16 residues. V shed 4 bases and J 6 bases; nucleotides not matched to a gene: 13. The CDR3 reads CASSSQRTSVGIEQYF. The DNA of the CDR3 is TGTGCCAGCAGTTCCCAACGGACTAGCGTTGGTATCGAGCAGTACTTC.

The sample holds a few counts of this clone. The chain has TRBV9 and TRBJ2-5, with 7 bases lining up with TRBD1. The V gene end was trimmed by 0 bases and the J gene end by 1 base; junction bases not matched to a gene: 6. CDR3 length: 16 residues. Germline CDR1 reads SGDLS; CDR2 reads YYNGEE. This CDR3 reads CASSVGPTGRQETQYF. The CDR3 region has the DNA TGTGCCAGCAGCGTAGGCCCGACAGGGCGCCAAGAGACCCAGTACTTC.

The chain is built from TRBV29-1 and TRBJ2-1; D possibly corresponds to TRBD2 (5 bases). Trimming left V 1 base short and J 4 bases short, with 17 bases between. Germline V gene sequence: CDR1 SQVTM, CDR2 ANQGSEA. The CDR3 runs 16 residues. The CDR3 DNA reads TGCAGCGTTGAAGCCAGCCAAGGACTTCCATACAATGAGCAGTTCTTC. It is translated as CSVEASQGLPYNEQFF.

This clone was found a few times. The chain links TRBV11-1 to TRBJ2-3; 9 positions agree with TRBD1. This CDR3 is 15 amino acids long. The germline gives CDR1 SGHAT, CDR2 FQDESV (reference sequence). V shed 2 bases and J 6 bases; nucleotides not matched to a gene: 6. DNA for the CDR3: TGTGCCAGCAGCTTACGAGGACAGGGGTCTGATACGCAGTATTTT. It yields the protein CASSLRGQGSDTQYF.

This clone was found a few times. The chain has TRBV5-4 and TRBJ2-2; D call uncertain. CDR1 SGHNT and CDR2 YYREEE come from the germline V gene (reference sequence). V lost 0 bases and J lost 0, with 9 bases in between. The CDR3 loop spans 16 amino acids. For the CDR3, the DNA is TGTGCCAGCAGCTTGGGTGCGCCCGCGAACACCGGGGAGCTGTTTTTT. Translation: CASSLGAPANTGELFF.

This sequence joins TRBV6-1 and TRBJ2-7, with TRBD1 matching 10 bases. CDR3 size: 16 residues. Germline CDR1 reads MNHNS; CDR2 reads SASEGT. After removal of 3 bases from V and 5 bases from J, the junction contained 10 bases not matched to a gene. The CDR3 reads CASSELTQTGGNEQYF. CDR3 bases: TGTGCCAGCAGTGAGTTGACCCAGACAGGGGGCAACGAGCAGTACTTC.

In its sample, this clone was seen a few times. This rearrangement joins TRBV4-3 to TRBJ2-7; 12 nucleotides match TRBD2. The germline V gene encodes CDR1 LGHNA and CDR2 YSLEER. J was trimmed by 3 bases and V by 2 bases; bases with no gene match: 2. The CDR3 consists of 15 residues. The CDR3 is CASSQSTSGSYEQYF. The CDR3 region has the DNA TGCGCCAGCAGCCAATCGACTAGCGGGAGCTACGAGCAGTACTTC.

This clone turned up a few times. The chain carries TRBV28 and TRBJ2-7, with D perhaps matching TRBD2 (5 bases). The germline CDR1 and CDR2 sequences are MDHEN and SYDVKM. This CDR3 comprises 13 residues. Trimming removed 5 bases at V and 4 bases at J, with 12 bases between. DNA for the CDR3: TGTGCCAGCAGTCCGACTAATCTATACGAGCAGTACTTC. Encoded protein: CASSPTNLYEQYF.

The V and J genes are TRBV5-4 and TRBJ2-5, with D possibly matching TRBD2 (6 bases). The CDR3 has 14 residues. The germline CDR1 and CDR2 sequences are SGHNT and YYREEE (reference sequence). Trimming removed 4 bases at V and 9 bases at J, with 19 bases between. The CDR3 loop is CASSPEGPWGAQYF. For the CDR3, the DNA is TGTGCCAGCAGCCCCGAAGGACCCTGGGGGGCCCAGTACTTC.

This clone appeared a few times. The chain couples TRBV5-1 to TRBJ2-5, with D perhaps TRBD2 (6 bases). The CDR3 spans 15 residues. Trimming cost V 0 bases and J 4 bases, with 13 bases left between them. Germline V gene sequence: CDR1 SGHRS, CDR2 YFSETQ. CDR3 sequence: CASSLDAGRGETQYF. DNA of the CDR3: TGCGCCAGCAGCTTGGACGCGGGAAGGGGAGAGACCCAGTACTTC.

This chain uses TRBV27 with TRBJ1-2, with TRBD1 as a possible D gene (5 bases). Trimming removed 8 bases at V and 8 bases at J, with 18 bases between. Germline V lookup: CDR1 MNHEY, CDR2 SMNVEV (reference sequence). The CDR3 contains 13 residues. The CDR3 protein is CASCPTGGSGYTF. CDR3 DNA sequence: TGTGCCAGCTGCCCAACCGGGGGAAGCGGCTACACCTTC.

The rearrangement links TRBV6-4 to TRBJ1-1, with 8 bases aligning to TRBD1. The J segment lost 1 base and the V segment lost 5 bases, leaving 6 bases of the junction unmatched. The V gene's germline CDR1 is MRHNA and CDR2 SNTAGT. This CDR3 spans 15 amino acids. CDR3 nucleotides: TGTGCCAGCAGTCTAGGACAGGGCCCGAACACTGAAGCTTTCTTT. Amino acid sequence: CASSLGQGPNTEAFF.

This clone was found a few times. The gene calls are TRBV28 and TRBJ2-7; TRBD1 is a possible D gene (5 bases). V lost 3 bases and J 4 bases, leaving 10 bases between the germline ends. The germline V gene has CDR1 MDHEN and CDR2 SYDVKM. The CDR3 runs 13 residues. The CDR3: CASSFRVGYEQYF. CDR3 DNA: TGTGCCAGCAGTTTCAGGGTGGGGTACGAGCAGTACTTC. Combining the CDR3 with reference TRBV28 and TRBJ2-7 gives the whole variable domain DVKVTQSSRYLVKRTGEKVFLECVQDMDHENMFWYRQDPGLGLRLIYFSYDVKMKEKGDIPEGYSVSREKKERFSLILESASTNQTSMYLCASSFRVGYEQYFGPGTRLTVT.

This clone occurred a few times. This CDR3 reads CASSTSNRSPLHF. The CDR3 nucleotides are TGTGCCAGCAGCACTAGCAATAGGTCACCCCTCCACTTT. The chain links TRBV11-3 to TRBJ1-6; no reliable D call. Germline V gene lookup returns CDR1 SGHNT and CDR2 YENEEA. The CDR3 spans 13 residues. Trimming took 5 bases from V and 10 from J, leaving 12 bases between them.

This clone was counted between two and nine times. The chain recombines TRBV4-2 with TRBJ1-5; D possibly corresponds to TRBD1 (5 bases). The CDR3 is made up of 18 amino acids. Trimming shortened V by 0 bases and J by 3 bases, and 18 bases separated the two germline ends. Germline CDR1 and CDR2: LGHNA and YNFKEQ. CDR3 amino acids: CASSQDLGGLGHNQPQHF. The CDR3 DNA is TGTGCCAGCAGCCAAGACCTGGGGGGATTAGGGCACAATCAGCCCCAGCATTTT.